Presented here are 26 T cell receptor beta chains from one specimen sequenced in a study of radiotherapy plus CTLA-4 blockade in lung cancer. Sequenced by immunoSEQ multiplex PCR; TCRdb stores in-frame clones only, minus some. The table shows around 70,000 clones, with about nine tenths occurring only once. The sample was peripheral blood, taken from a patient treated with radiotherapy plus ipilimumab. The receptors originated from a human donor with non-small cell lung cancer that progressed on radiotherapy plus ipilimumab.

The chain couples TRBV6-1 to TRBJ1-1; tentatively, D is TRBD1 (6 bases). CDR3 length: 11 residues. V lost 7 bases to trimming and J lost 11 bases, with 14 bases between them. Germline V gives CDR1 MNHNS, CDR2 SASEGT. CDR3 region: CASKLPRGAFF. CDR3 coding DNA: TGTGCCAGCAAATTACCCAGGGGTGCTTTCTTT.

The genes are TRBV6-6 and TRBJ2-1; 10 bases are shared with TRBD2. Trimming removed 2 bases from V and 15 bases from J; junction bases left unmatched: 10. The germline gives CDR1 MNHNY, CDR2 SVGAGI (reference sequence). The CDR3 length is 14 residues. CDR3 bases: TGTGCCAGCAGTTACGGAGCGGGAGGGCCTGCTGGGTTCTTC. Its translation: CASSYGAGGPAGFF.

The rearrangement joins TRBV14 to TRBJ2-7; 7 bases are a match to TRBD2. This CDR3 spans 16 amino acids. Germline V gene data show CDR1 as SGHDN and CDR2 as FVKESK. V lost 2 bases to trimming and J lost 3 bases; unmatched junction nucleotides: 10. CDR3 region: CASSQLGASGNYEQYF. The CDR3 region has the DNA TGTGCCAGCAGCCAACTCGGGGCTAGCGGAAACTACGAGCAGTACTTC.

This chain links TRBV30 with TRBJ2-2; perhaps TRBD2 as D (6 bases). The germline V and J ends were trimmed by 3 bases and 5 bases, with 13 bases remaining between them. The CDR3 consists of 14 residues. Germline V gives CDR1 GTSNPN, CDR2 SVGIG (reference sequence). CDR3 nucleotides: TGTGCCTGGAGGCAGGAGGGCTGGACCGGGGAGCTGTTTTTT. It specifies CAWRQEGWTGELFF.

In nucleotides, the CDR3 is TGTGCCAGCTCACCTGGGCAGGGCCACCTAGAGACCCAGTACTTC. Amino acids: CASSPGQGHLETQYF. The chain links TRBV18 to TRBJ2-5; perhaps TRBD1 as D (5 bases). The germline V gene has CDR1 KGHSH and CDR2 LQKENI. Trimming took 3 bases from V and 4 from J, leaving 15 bases between them. This CDR3 region has 15 residues.

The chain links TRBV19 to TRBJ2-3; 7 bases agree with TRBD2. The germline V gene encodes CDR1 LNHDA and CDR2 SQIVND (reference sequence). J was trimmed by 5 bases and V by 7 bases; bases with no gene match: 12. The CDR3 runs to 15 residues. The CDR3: CASKEGRGRRDTQYF. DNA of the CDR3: TGTGCCAGTAAGGAGGGTCGCGGGAGAAGAGATACGCAGTATTTT.

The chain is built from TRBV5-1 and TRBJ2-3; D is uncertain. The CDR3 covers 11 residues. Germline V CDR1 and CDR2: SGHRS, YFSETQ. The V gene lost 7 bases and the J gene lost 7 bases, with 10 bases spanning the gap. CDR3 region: CASGSDYTQYF. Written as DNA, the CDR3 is TGCGCCAGCGGCTCCGATTATACGCAGTATTTT.

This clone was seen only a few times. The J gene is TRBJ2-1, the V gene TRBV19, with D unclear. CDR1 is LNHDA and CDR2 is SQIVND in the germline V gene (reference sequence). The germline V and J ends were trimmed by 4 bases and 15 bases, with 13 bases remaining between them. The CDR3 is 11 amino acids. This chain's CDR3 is CASSTGVRVFF. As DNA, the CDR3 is TGTGCCAGTAGTACTGGTGTAAGGGTGTTCTTC.

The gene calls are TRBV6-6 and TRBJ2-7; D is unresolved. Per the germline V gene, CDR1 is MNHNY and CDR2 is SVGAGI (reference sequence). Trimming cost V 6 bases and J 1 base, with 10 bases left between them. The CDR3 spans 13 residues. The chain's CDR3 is CASSTGPSYEQYV. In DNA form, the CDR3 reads TGTGCCAGCAGCACCGGGCCTTCCTACGAGCAGTACGTC.

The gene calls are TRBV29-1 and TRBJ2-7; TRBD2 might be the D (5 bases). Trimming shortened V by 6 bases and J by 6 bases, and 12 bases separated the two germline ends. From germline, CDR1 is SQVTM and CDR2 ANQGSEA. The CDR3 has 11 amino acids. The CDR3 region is CSVELVAEQYF. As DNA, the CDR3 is TGCAGCGTAGAACTAGTGGCCGAGCAGTACTTC.

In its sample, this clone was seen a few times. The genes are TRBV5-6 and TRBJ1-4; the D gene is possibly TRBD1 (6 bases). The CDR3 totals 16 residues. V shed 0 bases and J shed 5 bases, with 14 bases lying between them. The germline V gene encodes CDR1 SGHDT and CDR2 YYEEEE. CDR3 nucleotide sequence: TGTGCCAGCAGCTTGGGAACAGGGCTTAAAAATGAAAAACTGTTTTTT. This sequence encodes CASSLGTGLKNEKLFF.

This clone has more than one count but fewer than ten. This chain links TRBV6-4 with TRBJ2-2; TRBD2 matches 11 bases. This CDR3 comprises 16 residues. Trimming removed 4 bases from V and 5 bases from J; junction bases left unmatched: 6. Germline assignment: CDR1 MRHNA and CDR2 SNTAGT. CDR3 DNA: TGTGCCAGCAGTGTTACTAGCGGGAGCGGGACCGGGGAGCTGTTTTTT. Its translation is CASSVTSGSGTGELFF.

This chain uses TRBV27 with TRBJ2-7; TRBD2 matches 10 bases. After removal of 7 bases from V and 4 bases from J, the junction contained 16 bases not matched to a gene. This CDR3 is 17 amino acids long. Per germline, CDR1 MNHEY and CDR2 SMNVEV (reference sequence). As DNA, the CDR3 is TGTGCCAGCATGCCCGGGTGGTCGGGACTAGCGAGATACGAGCAGTACTTC. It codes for CASMPGWSGLARYEQYF.

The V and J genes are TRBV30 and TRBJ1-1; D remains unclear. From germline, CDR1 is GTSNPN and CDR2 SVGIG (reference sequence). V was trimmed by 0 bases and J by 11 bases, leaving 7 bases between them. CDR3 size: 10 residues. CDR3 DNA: TGTGCCTGGAGTGTTTACTTGGCTTTCTTT. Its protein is CAWSVYLAFF.

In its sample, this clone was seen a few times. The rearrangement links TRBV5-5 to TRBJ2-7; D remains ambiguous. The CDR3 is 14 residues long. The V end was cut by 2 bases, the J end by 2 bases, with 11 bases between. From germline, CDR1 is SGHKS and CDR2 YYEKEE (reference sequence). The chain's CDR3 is CASSFGQSTYEQYF. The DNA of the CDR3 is TGTGCCAGCAGCTTCGGCCAGTCGACCTACGAGCAGTACTTC.

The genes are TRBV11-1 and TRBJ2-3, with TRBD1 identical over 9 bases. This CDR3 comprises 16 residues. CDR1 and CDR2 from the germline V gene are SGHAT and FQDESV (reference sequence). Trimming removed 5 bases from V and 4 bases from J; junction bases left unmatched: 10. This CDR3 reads CASSDRRQGVPDTQYF. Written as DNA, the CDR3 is TGTGCCAGCAGCGACCGGAGACAGGGGGTCCCAGATACGCAGTATTTT.

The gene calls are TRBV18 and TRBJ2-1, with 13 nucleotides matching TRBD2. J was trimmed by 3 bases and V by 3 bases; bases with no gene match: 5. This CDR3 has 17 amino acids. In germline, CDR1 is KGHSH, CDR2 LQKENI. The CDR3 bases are TGTGCCAGCTCACCCGGACTAGCGGGAGTCTACTACAATGAGCAGTTCTTC. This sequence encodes CASSPGLAGVYYNEQFF.

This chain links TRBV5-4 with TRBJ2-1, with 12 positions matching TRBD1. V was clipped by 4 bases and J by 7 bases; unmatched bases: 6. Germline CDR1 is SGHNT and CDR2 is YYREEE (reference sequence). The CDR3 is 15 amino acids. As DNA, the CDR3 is TGTGCCAGCAGCGACCGGGACAGGGGGCGGAATGAGCAGTTCTTC. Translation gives CASSDRDRGRNEQFF.

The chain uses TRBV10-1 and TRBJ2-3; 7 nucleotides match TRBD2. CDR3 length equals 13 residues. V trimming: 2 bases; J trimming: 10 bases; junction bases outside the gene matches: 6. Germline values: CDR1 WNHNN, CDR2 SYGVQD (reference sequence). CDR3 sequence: CASSEAGGGPQYF. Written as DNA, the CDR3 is TGCGCCAGCAGTGAGGCCGGGGGAGGGCCGCAGTATTTT.

CDR3 region: CASSLWDPMRHEQFF. The CDR3, as DNA: TGTGCCAGCAGTTTGTGGGACCCCATGCGACATGAGCAGTTCTTC. The J gene is TRBJ2-1, the V gene TRBV27; D tentatively reads TRBD1 or TRBD2 (5 bases each). Germline-derived CDR1 and CDR2 are MNHEY and SMNVEV (reference sequence). Trimming pared 3 bases from V and 8 bases from J, leaving 17 bases between. This CDR3 is 15 amino acids long.

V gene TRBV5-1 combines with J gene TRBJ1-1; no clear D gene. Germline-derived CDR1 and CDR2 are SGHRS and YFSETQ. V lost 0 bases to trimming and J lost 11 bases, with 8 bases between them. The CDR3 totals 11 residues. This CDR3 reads CASSLGRDAFF. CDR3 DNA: TGCGCCAGCAGCTTGGGGAGGGATGCTTTCTTT.

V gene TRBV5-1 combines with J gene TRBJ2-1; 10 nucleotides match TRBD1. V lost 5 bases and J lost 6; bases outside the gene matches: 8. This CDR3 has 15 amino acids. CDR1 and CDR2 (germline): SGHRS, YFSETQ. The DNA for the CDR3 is TGCGCCAGCAGATCTCCCGGGACAGGGGTCAATGAGCAGTTCTTC. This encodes CASRSPGTGVNEQFF.

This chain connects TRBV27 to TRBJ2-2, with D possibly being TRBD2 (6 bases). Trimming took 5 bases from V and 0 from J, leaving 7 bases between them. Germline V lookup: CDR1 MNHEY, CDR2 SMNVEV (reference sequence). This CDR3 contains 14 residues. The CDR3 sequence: CASSPGANTGELFF. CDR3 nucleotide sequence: TGTGCCAGCAGTCCGGGAGCGAACACCGGGGAGCTGTTTTTT.

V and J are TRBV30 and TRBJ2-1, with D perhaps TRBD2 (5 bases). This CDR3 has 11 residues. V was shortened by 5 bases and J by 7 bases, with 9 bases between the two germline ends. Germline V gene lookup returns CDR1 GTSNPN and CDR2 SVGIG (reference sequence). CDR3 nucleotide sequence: TGTGCCTGGGGGCGGGCGAATGAGCAGTTCTTC. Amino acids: CAWGRANEQFF. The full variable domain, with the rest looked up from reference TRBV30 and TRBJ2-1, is SQTIHQWPATLVQPVGSPLSLECTVEGTSNPNLYWYRQAAGRGLQLLFYSVGIGQISSEVPQNLSASRPQDRQFILSSKKLLLSDSGFYLCAWGRANEQFFGPGTRLTVL.

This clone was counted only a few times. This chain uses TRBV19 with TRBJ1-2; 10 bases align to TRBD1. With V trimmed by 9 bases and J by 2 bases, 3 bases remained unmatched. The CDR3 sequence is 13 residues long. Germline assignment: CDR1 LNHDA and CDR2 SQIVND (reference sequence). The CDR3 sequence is CASRQGANYGYTF. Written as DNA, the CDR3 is TGTGCCAGCCGACAGGGGGCGAACTATGGCTACACCTTC.

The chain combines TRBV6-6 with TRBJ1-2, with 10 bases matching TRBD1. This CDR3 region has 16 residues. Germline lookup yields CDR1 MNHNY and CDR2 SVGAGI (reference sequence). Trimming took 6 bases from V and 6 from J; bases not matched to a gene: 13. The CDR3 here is CASSPPFKTGGDGYTF. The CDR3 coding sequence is TGTGCCAGCAGCCCGCCTTTTAAGACAGGGGGCGATGGCTACACCTTC.